This TCR beta chain was recovered during a study of glioma-infiltrating T cells. This clonotype has a count of ten or more. Using RNA template, CDR3s of TCR alpha and beta were amplified with iRepertoire arm-PCR. TCRdb passed the multiplex PCR reads through MiXCR, listing each CDR3 protein once. The sample consists of 110,000 or so distinct CDR3 sequences, less than 30% of them appearing once. The germline CDR1 and CDR2 sequences are SEHNR and FQNEAQ (reference sequence). The V segment lost 4 bases and the J segment 1 base; nucleotides outside the gene matches: 5. The CDR3 has 15 residues. The rearrangement joins TRBV7-9 to TRBJ2-3; 7 nucleotides line up with TRBD1. This clonotype was sampled from a human donor with low-grade glioma or glioblastoma, undergoing nonglioma brain surgery, or in good health (not recorded which). The sequenced sample was glioma tissue, nonneoplastic brain tissue, or PBMCs (not recorded which). CDR3 amino acids: CASSSLTGRTDTQYF. CDR3 sequence (DNA): TGTGCCAGCAGCTCCCTGACAGGGCGCACAGATACGCAGTATTTT.